This T cell receptor beta chain was sequenced during a study of blood T cell repertoires in COVID-19. TCRdb's table, derived via immunoSEQ multiplex PCR, lists solely in-frame clones and lacks some. Among 170,000 or so clones, almost 80% were seen once, and the ten largest hold less than 30%. Only a few counts were recorded for this clone. Germline V CDR1 and CDR2: SGHTA, FQGTGA. The CDR3 is 17 residues long. V trimming: 1 base; J trimming: 5 bases; junction bases outside the gene matches: 9. Sample: peripheral blood. The TCR was taken from a woman in her 70s with acute or convalescent COVID-19. The chain recombines TRBV7-3 with TRBJ2-1; 9 bases are shared with TRBD2. In nucleotides, the CDR3 is TGTGCCAGCAGCTTAAGGCTAGCGGGAATTTCGAACAATGAGCAGTTCTTC. Protein sequence: CASSLRLAGISNNEQFF.